The 19 T cell receptor beta chains given below trace back to one sample, sequenced in a study of OX40 agonist ivuxolimab in advanced cancers. Sequenced by immunoSEQ multiplex PCR; TCRdb stores in-frame clones only, minus some. The data show about 76,000 clones, with over 75% seen just once and around 7.5% held by the top ten. The source material was CD4+ or CD8+ T cells sorted from blood, sampled in a trial of the OX40 agonist ivuxolimab. The receptor set was obtained from an adult with an advanced solid tumor such as melanoma, head and neck, liver or kidney cancer.

V usage is TRBV7-9 and J usage is TRBJ2-1, with 8 bases aligning to TRBD2. The CDR3 sequence is 18 residues long. Losses at the gene ends were 0 bases for V and 8 bases for J; bases not matched to a gene: 15. Germline V lookup: CDR1 SEHNR, CDR2 FQNEAQ (reference sequence). CDR3 residues: CASSLALFVPGGPYEQFF. The CDR3 coding sequence is TGTGCCAGCAGCTTAGCCCTCTTCGTCCCGGGGGGGCCGTATGAGCAGTTCTTC.

The rearrangement uses TRBV4-1 and TRBJ2-1, with 10 bases aligning to TRBD2. The CDR3 consists of 14 residues. V was clipped by 3 bases and J by 9 bases; unmatched bases: 5. The germline gives CDR1 MGHRA, CDR2 YSYEKL. The CDR3 here is CASSQGSGGGEQFF. CDR3 nucleotide sequence: TGCGCCAGCAGCCAGGGGAGCGGGGGGGGTGAGCAGTTCTTC.

This clone showed up just once. V usage is TRBV11-1 and J usage is TRBJ1-2, with 9 nucleotides matching TRBD1. The CDR3 loop spans 13 amino acids. Unmatched junction bases numbered 7, after V lost 5 bases and J lost 9 bases. Germline lookup yields CDR1 SGHAT and CDR2 FQDESV (reference sequence). CDR3 coding DNA: TGTGCCAGCAGCCCTAGGACAGGGGCGAGCTACACCTTC. Amino acids: CASSPRTGASYTF.

The gene calls are TRBV2 and TRBJ2-3; the match to TRBD2 covers 9 bases. V dropped 3 bases and J dropped 1; count of bases not matched to a gene: 2. The V gene's germline CDR1 is SNHLY and CDR2 FYNNEI. This CDR3 comprises 15 residues. Written as DNA, the CDR3 is TGTGCCAGCAGTGATTTAGCGGGGGGCACAGATACGCAGTATTTT. Its translation is CASSDLAGGTDTQYF.

This chain links TRBV15 with TRBJ2-5; D gene unclear. With 2 bases removed from V and 2 bases from J, the gap between germline ends came to 0 bases. CDR3 length equals 11 residues. The germline V gene has CDR1 LNHNV and CDR2 YYDKDF (reference sequence). The CDR3 loop reads CATSRQETQYF. The CDR3 DNA is TGTGCCACCAGCAGACAAGAGACCCAGTACTTC.

J is TRBJ1-1 and V is TRBV30; 7 nucleotides line up with TRBD1. This CDR3 comprises 13 residues. The V and J ends lost 3 bases and 1 base, in that order; junction bases with no gene match: 2. Germline lookup yields CDR1 GTSNPN and CDR2 SVGIG (reference sequence). The CDR3 sequence is CAWRDRTNTEAFF. CDR3 sequence (DNA): TGTGCCTGGAGGGACAGGACGAACACTGAAGCTTTCTTT.

This chain uses TRBV7-2 with TRBJ1-6, with 8 positions matching TRBD1. Unmatched junction bases numbered 4, after V lost 1 base and J lost 8 bases. The CDR3 has 15 amino acids. Germline V gene data show CDR1 as SGHTA and CDR2 as FQGNSA. This CDR3 is CASSLGQGFYSPLHF. The CDR3 coding sequence is TGTGCCAGCAGCTTAGGACAGGGGTTTTATTCACCCCTCCACTTT.

This chain uses TRBV6-5 with TRBJ2-7; D is possibly TRBD2 (6 bases). The CDR3 is 16 residues long. From germline, CDR1 is MNHEY and CDR2 SVGAGI. Between the trimmed V and J ends, which lost 0 bases and 6 bases, there was a span of 18 bases. CDR3 nucleotide sequence: TGTGCCAGCAGTTACTCGAATCGGGGTGCGGGGCGCGAGCAGTACTTC. Residues: CASSYSNRGAGREQYF.

This clone was seen a single time. This chain links TRBV4-1 with TRBJ2-7; 7 nucleotides line up with TRBD1. The CDR3 length is 15 residues. Germline V gene lookup returns CDR1 MGHRA and CDR2 YSYEKL. J lost 2 bases, V lost 0 bases, and 4 bases had no gene match. CDR3 sequence reads: CASSQEYRGTYEQYF. Written as DNA, the CDR3 is TGCGCCAGCAGCCAAGAGTACAGGGGAACCTACGAGCAGTACTTC.

The gene calls are TRBV5-1 and TRBJ2-2; D ambiguous. The CDR3 totals 17 residues. CDR1 is SGHRS and CDR2 is YFSETQ in the germline V gene. V was shortened by 4 bases and J by 1 base, with 17 bases between the two germline ends. CDR3 coding DNA: TGCGCCAGCAGCAAACCGTTGGGTTTAAGGAACACCGGGGAGCTGTTTTTT. Residues: CASSKPLGLRNTGELFF.

The chain couples TRBV18 to TRBJ2-7; 9 nucleotides match TRBD2. CDR3 length: 17 amino acids. Trimming took 4 bases from V and 4 from J; bases not matched to a gene: 14. CDR1 is KGHSH, CDR2 LQKENI, per germline. The CDR3 bases are TGTGCCAGCTCACGCGCCCCTCTGGGCGGGGGGGCGTACGAGCAGTACTTC. This gives the protein CASSRAPLGGGAYEQYF.

The chain links TRBV15 to TRBJ2-2; D gene unclear. V dropped 0 bases and J dropped 11 bases, with 4 bases sitting between them. The CDR3 consists of 11 residues. CDR1 and CDR2 from the germline V gene are LNHNV and YYDKDF (reference sequence). Written as DNA, the CDR3 is TGTGCCACCAGCAGAGAAGAAGAGCTGTTTTTT. Translating gives CATSREEELFF.

The chain is built from TRBV19 and TRBJ2-1, with 7 bases lining up with TRBD1. Germline lookup yields CDR1 LNHDA and CDR2 SQIVND (reference sequence). The CDR3 runs to 13 residues. V trimming: 4 bases; J trimming: 12 bases; junction bases outside the gene matches: 9. CDR3 protein: CASSTATGSAQFF. The CDR3 DNA sequence: TGTGCCAGTAGTACCGCGACAGGGAGCGCGCAGTTCTTC.

Of note for this clone: This sample includes further DNA sequences coding for the same CDR3. The genes are TRBV18 and TRBJ2-5, with D perhaps matching TRBD1 (6 bases). Trimming removed 4 bases from V and 2 bases from J, with 11 bases in between. This CDR3 has 14 residues. Germline V gene sequence: CDR1 KGHSH, CDR2 LQKENI. DNA of the CDR3: TGTGCCAGCTCACAAATACAGGGACAAGAGACCCAGTACTTC. Translation: CASSQIQGQETQYF.

The rearrangement uses TRBV19 and TRBJ2-7, with 7 bases that match TRBD1. V shed 4 bases and J 3 bases; nucleotides not matched to a gene: 6. The germline V gene encodes CDR1 LNHDA and CDR2 SQIVND (reference sequence). The length of the CDR3 is 14 residues. The CDR3 reads CASSTGAGGYEQYF. The DNA for the CDR3 is TGTGCCAGTAGTACCGGGGCAGGGGGCTACGAGCAGTACTTC.

V usage is TRBV18 and J usage is TRBJ1-5; tentatively, D is TRBD1 (5 bases). Trimming removed 3 bases from V and 0 bases from J, with 15 bases in between. The CDR3 runs 17 residues. CDR1 KGHSH and CDR2 LQKENI come from the germline V gene. CDR3 loop: CASSPEGLLYSNQPQHF. As DNA, the CDR3 is TGTGCCAGCTCACCGGAGGGGCTACTTTATAGCAATCAGCCCCAGCATTTT.

The chain uses TRBV7-8 and TRBJ1-2; D is ambiguous. V was pared by 1 base and J by 4 bases, with 7 bases between. The CDR3 loop spans 13 amino acids. The germline V gene has CDR1 SGHVS and CDR2 FQNEAQ. The CDR3 region is CASSLGQVYGYTF. DNA of the CDR3: TGTGCCAGCAGCTTAGGACAAGTCTATGGCTACACCTTC.

The CDR3 loop is CASSLEGTASGGANVLTF. The CDR3 DNA is TGCGCCAGCAGCTTGGAGGGGACGGCTTCGGGAGGGGCCAACGTCCTGACTTTC. V and J are TRBV5-1 and TRBJ2-6, with D perhaps matching TRBD1 or TRBD2 (5 bases each). Germline V gene lookup returns CDR1 SGHRS and CDR2 YFSETQ. V lost 0 bases, J lost 4 bases, and 17 bases lay in between. The CDR3 length is 18 residues.

This chain connects TRBV28 to TRBJ1-1, with D maybe TRBD1 (6 bases). The V gene's germline CDR1 is MDHEN and CDR2 SYDVKM. V was cut by 3 bases and J by 4 bases, with 9 bases left in between. The CDR3 totals 13 residues. The CDR3 region has the DNA TGTGCCAGCAGTTTGAACAGGGCCACTGAAGCTTTCTTT. It specifies CASSLNRATEAFF.